This TCR beta chain was captured in a study of cytomegalovirus exposure and HLA in healthy donors. Study-wide results and caveats: In vitro work confirmed that three CMV-associated chains recognize CMV antigens. Clonal expansion, a later analysis showed, was greater in HLA-associated TCR beta chains than in equally common others. Further analysis was carried out later, and it showed several of the most significant clusters appearing linked to common viral pathogens.

PCR involved 60 Vbeta and 13 Jbeta primers. The protocol was immunoSEQ multiplex PCR, while the TCRdb copy is restricted to in-frame clones and leaves out a portion. This table holds around 100,000 clones, about four fifths found once. As for this clone: Its cognate antigen is unknown.

Sequenced material: PBMCs. The TCR was taken from a female donor in good health and CMV-seropositive.

The chain's CDR3 is CASSLEGPDEQFF. The CDR3 DNA sequence: TGTGCCAGCAGCTTAGAGGGGCCAGATGAGCAGTTCTTC. The chain recombines TRBV11-3 with TRBJ2-1, with a possible D match to TRBD1 (5 bases). CDR3 length: 13 amino acids. The V and J ends lost 0 bases and 8 bases respectively, with 8 bases between them. Germline V gene sequence: CDR1 SGHNT, CDR2 YENEEA.